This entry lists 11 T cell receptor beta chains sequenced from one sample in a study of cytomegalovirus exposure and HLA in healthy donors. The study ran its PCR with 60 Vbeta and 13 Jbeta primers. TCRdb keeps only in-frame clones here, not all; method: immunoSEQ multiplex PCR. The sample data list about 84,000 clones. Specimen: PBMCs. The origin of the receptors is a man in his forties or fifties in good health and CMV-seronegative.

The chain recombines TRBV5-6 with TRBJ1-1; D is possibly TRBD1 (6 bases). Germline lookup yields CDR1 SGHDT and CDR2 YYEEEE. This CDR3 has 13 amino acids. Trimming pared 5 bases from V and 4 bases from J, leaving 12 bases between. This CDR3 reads CASSSGGRTEAFF. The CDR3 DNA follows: TGTGCCAGCAGTTCCGGGGGGCGCACTGAAGCTTTCTTT.

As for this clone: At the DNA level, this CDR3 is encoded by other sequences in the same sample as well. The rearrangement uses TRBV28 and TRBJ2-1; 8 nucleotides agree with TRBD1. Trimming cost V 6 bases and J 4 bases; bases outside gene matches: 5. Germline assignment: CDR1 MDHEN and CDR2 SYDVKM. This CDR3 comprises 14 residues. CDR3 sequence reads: CASSRDRGYNEQFF. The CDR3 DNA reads TGTGCCAGCAGCCGAGACAGGGGTTACAATGAGCAGTTCTTC.

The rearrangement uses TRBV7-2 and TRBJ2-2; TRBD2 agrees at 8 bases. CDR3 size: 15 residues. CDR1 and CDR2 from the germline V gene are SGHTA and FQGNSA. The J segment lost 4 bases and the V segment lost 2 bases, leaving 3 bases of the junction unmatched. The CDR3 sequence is CASSLYGGATGELFF. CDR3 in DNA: TGTGCCAGCAGCTTATACGGGGGGGCCACCGGGGAGCTGTTTTTT.

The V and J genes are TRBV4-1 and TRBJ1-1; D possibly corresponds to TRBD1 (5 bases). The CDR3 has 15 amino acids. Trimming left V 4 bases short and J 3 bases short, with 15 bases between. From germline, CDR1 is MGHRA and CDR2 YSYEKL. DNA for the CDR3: TGCGCCAGCAGCCCCTGGGGCAGGGAGGACACTGAAGCTTTCTTT. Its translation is CASSPWGREDTEAFF.

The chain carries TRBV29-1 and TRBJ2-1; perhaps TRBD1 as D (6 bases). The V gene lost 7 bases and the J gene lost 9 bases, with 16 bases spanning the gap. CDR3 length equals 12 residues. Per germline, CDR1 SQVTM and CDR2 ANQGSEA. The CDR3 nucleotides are TGCAGCGGCTATACAGGGTTAGGTGAGCAGTTCTTC. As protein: CSGYTGLGEQFF.

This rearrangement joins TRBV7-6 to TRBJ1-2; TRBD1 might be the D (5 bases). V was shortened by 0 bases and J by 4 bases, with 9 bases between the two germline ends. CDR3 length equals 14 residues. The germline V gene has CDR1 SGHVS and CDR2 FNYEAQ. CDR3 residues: CASSLAREGYGYTF. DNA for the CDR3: TGTGCCAGCAGCTTAGCCAGGGAAGGCTATGGCTACACCTTC.

The CDR3 here is CASSHWNTEAFF. The CDR3 bases are TGTGCCAGCAGTCATTGGAACACTGAAGCTTTCTTT. The chain uses TRBV28 and TRBJ1-1, with D hard to call. Germline V gene lookup returns CDR1 MDHEN and CDR2 SYDVKM. V was cut by 5 bases and J by 1 base, with 5 bases left in between. The CDR3 runs to 12 residues.

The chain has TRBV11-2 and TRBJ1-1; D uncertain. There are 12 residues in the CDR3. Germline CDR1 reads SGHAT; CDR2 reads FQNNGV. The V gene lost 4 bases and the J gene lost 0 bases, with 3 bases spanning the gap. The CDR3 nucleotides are TGTGCCAGCAGCTCTGTGAACACTGAAGCTTTCTTT. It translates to CASSSVNTEAFF. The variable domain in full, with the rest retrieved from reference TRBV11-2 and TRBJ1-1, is EAGVAQSPRYKIIEKRQSVAFWCNPISGHATLYWYQQILGQGPKLLIQFQNNGVVDDSQLPKDRFSAERLKGVDSTLKIQPAKLEDSAVYLCASSSVNTEAFFGQGTRLTVV.

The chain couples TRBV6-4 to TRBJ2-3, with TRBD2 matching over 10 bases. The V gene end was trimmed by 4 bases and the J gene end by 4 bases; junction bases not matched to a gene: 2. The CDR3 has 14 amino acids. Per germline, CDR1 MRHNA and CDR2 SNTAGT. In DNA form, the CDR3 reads TGTGCCAGCAGTGTACTAGCGGGGTCAGATACGCAGTATTTT. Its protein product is CASSVLAGSDTQYF.

The CDR3: CASSLQGTGNTIYF. In DNA form, the CDR3 reads TGTGCCAGCAGTTTGCAGGGGACTGGAAACACCATATATTTT. The chain recombines TRBV6-5 with TRBJ1-3; a weak D match, TRBD1 (6 bases). Germline CDR1 MNHEY, CDR2 SVGAGI. The CDR3 contains 14 residues. Deletions cut 4 bases from V and 2 bases from J, with 9 bases between.

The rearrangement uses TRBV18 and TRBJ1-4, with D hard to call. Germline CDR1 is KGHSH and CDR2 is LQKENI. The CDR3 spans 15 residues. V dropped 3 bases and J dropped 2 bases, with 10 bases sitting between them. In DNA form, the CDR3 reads TGTGCCAGCTCACCCCGGGATGGGACTAATGAAAAACTGTTTTTT. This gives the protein CASSPRDGTNEKLFF.